The clone carrying this TCR beta chain was observed a few times. Its antigen is not known. This specimen belongs to a study of T-cell reconstitution after alpha-beta-depleted transplantation in children. Findings and limits, study-wide: Elevated TCRbeta diversity at day 60 was traced, in some patients, to surviving recipient T cells and thymic progenitors. By one year post-transplant, T-cell counts and diversity largely arose from T cells that were newly produced. Roughly two months post-transplant, alpha-beta T cells reportedly originated from several hundred graft clones that had expanded.

Looked up from germline, CDR1 is SGHRS and CDR2 is YFSETQ. V was clipped by 1 base and J by 4 bases, with 5 bases between them. The CDR3 sequence is 12 residues long. During its preparation, the TCRbeta library received unique molecular identifiers. One entry per CDR3 protein, called by TCRdb with MiXCR from the PCR reads. In the table there are about 58,000 distinct CDR3 sequences, approximately 43% of which are singletons. Here the sequenced sample was PBMCs, mostly from graft donor cells, taken 360 days after TCRalphabeta/CD19-depleted stem cell transplant. The clonotype was recovered from a male patient younger than 18 who had a stem cell transplant for acute lymphoblastic leukemia, so the T cells may come from the graft donor. V gene TRBV5-1 combines with J gene TRBJ2-5; D gene unclear. The chain's CDR3 is CASSLYRETQYF. CDR3 DNA: TGCGCCAGCAGCTTGTATCGAGAGACCCAGTACTTC.